Detailed here is one T cell receptor (beta chain). A multiplex PCR was run with 60 Vbeta primers and 13 Jbeta primers. TCRdb's copy holds only in-frame clones and misses some; the assay was immunoSEQ multiplex PCR. The sample has 150,000 to 200,000 clones, 80% to 85% seen once. This sample was taken from a study of cytomegalovirus exposure and HLA in healthy donors. Sequenced material: PBMCs. The receptor was isolated from a woman in her forties in good health and CMV-seronegative.

In DNA, the CDR3 is TGTGCCAGCAGACAAATAGATGGGGCCTACACTGAAGCTTTCTTT. Protein: CASRQIDGAYTEAFF. V is TRBV11-2 and J is TRBJ1-1, with D tentatively TRBD1 (5 bases). Trimming took off 6 bases at V and 3 bases at J, with 17 bases between the two ends. Per germline, CDR1 SGHAT and CDR2 FQNNGV. This CDR3 is built from 15 residues.